These 20 T cell receptor beta chains share one sample of origin, sequenced in a study of T cells in Graves' hyperthyroidism and ophthalmopathy (dated by TCRdb to the late 2010s). Library creation used multiplex PCR. The data were produced on an Illumina HiSeq 2000. Amplification of TCR beta CDR3 regions was carried out from RNA transcripts. The first round of RT-PCR for the TCR CDR3 was performed with the HTBI primer set and the Qiagen OneStep RT-PCR kit. The raw public data were reprocessed by TCRdb itself: fastp quality trimming at Q25, MiXCR clonotype calling, in-frame beta chains only. CDR3 protein sequences are deduplicated, and each keeps its most common genes and DNA. Recorded for this sample are about 640,000 distinct CDR3 sequences; 45% of them occurred a single time. Jointly, the top ten make up less than 9.5% of the sample. The source material was peripheral blood or thyroid tissue (not recorded which). The receptors originated from an adult man with Graves' disease, either hyperthyroidism or ophthalmopathy (not recorded which).

The rearrangement uses TRBV2 and TRBJ2-5; 8 nucleotides line up with TRBD2. The ends lost 2 bases at V and 3 bases at J; junction bases unmatched: 8. Germline V CDR1 and CDR2: SNHLY, FYNNEI. This CDR3 is 16 amino acids long. The CDR3 reads CASSESPLGREETQYF. The CDR3 bases are TGTGCCAGCAGTGAATCCCCCCTCGGGAGGGAAGAGACCCAGTACTTC.

Points on this clonotype: Because the CDR3 is missing its conserved closing phenylalanine or tryptophan, this is likely a read error. Because the CDR3's place on the DNA is in doubt, the DNA is left out and the CDR3 is given as listed by TCRdb. This sequence joins TRBV29-1 and TRBJ1-6. Counting both end residues, the CDR3 totals 8 amino acids. The germline V gene has CDR1 SQVTM and CDR2 ANQGSEA. The CDR3 sequence: CSVVPNHY.

V usage is TRBV6-5 and J usage is TRBJ1-6, with D possibly being TRBD1 (5 bases). Germline V lookup: CDR1 MNHEY, CDR2 SVGAGI. CDR3 length: 18 residues. Between the trimmed V and J ends, which lost 5 bases and 10 bases, there was a span of 27 bases. The chain's CDR3 is CASSVSQNNRIPRSPLHF. The DNA of the CDR3 is TGTGCCAGCAGTGTTTCCCAGAATAACAGGATCCCTCGATCACCCCTCCACTTT.

As concerns this clonotype: Its ends do not fully match the called genes, so a read error is possible. The chain carries TRBV2 and TRBJ1-6, with no clear D. The CDR3 runs to 15 residues. The germline V gene encodes CDR1 SNHLY and CDR2 FYNNEI. CDR3 residues: CVSSSPNRDNSPLHF. The CDR3 DNA is TGTGTCAGCAGCTCACCCAATAGGGATAATTCACCCCTCCACTTT.

This clonotype was seen a handful of times. This rearrangement joins TRBV12-3 or TRBV12-4 to TRBJ1-1, with D tentatively TRBD1 (5 bases). V lost 3 bases and J 3 bases, leaving 14 bases between the germline ends. This CDR3 is built from 15 residues. This CDR3 reads CASSLIGRGDTEAFF. DNA for the CDR3: TGTGCCAGCAGTTTGATAGGGCGGGGGGACACTGAAGCTTTCTTT.

This clonotype appeared once. This chain uses TRBV29-1 with TRBJ2-7; D is unclear. Deletions cut 3 bases from V and 0 bases from J, with 12 bases between. The V gene's germline CDR1 is SQVTM and CDR2 ANQGSEA. This CDR3 has 14 amino acids. Written as DNA, the CDR3 is TGCAGCGTTGAGAATCCCAGAAACTCCTACGAGCAGTACTTC. It encodes CSVENPRNSYEQYF.

The V call is TRBV12-3 or TRBV12-4, the J call TRBJ1-1; 7 bases agree with TRBD1. The V gene end was trimmed by 1 base and the J gene end by 5 bases; junction bases not matched to a gene: 10. This CDR3 spans 16 amino acids. The CDR3 loop reads CASSLGQGLGVTEAFF. The CDR3, as DNA: TGTGCCAGCAGTTTAGGACAGGGCCTCGGGGTAACTGAAGCTTTCTTT.

This clonotype was found a few times. The rearrangement uses TRBV20-1 and TRBJ2-5, with 9 bases fitting TRBD1. From germline, CDR1 is DFQATT and CDR2 SNEGSKA (reference sequence). Losses at the gene ends were 4 bases for V and 3 bases for J; bases not matched to a gene: 6. The CDR3 contains 14 residues. In nucleotides, the CDR3 is TGCAGTGCTATGCCGGGACAGGGTAAAGAGACCCAGTACTTC. Translation gives CSAMPGQGKETQYF.

V and J are TRBV7-9 and TRBJ1-2, with a tentative D call TRBD1 (5 bases). CDR1 is SEHNR and CDR2 is FQNEAQ in the germline V gene (reference sequence). The V gene lost 5 bases and the J gene lost 1 base, with 17 bases spanning the gap. The CDR3 length is 16 residues. CDR3 nucleotides: TGTGCCAGCAGCCTGCTCCTCTTGACAGATAACTATGGCTACACCTTC. This translates into CASSLLLLTDNYGYTF.

The sample holds a few counts of this clonotype. V and J are TRBV3-1 and TRBJ1-1, with D maybe TRBD1 (6 bases). CDR1 and CDR2 from the germline V gene are LGHDT and YNNKEL (reference sequence). The CDR3 covers 15 residues. The V end lost 3 bases, the J end lost 0 bases, and 11 bases lay between the germline ends. The CDR3 reads CASSQAGAVNTEAFF. The CDR3 DNA is TGTGCCAGCAGCCAGGCAGGGGCTGTGAACACTGAAGCTTTCTTT.

This clonotype was detected ten times or more. The gene calls are TRBV24-1 and TRBJ1-4; 8 nucleotides agree with TRBD1. This CDR3 region has 16 residues. Germline V gives CDR1 KGHDR, CDR2 SFDVKD. V lost 4 bases and J lost 2; bases outside the gene matches: 5. The CDR3 sequence is CATSEGQGGTNEKLFF. In DNA, the CDR3 is TGTGCCACCAGTGAAGGACAGGGTGGTACTAATGAAAAACTGTTTTTT.

The J gene is TRBJ1-2, the V gene TRBV15, with TRBD1 as a possible D gene (5 bases). V lost 0 bases and J lost 8, with 10 bases in between. The CDR3 spans 13 residues. The germline V gene encodes CDR1 LNHNV and CDR2 YYDKDF (reference sequence). The CDR3 protein is CATSRDWGGGYTF. CDR3 in DNA: TGTGCCACCAGCAGAGATTGGGGGGGAGGCTACACCTTC.

This clonotype occurred many times. The V gene is TRBV10-2, the J gene TRBJ1-2; 7 bases match TRBD1. Germline lookup yields CDR1 WSHSY and CDR2 SAAADI. The CDR3 extends over 14 amino acids. The V gene end was trimmed by 0 bases and the J gene end by 7 bases; junction bases not matched to a gene: 5. CDR3 bases: TGCGCCAGCAGTGAGTCCAGACAGGGTGGTGGCTACACCTTC. This codes for CASSESRQGGGYTF.

This chain connects TRBV11-2 to TRBJ2-2; 13 positions match TRBD2. Germline V CDR1 and CDR2: SGHAT, FQNNGV. V shed 3 bases and J 9 bases; nucleotides not matched to a gene: 4. This CDR3 is built from 15 residues. CDR3 in DNA: TGTGCCAGCAGCTTGGGACTAGCGGGACTGCGGGAGCTGTTTTTT. Translation gives CASSLGLAGLRELFF.

This chain joins TRBV29-1 and TRBJ2-5; 7 bases map to TRBD1. V gave up 4 bases and J gave up 9 bases; unmatched junction bases: 14. The CDR3 sequence is 14 residues long. The germline gives CDR1 SQVTM, CDR2 ANQGSEA. CDR3 nucleotide sequence: TGCAGCGTTGCCGTCCGGTTCCAGGGGGAGTCCCAGTACTTC. It encodes CSVAVRFQGESQYF.

V and J are TRBV29-1 and TRBJ2-2; D not resolved. This CDR3 spans 13 amino acids. V lost 3 bases to trimming and J lost 4 bases, with 9 bases between them. Germline V gives CDR1 SQVTM, CDR2 ANQGSEA. The CDR3 loop is CSVDFGITGELFF. CDR3 coding DNA: TGCAGCGTTGACTTCGGCATCACCGGGGAGCTGTTTTTT.

There are a few counts of this clonotype. The genes are TRBV7-9 and TRBJ2-5, with 8 positions matching TRBD2. V shed 4 bases, J shed 4 bases, and the junction held 23 bases outside the gene matches. The germline CDR1 and CDR2 sequences are SEHNR and FQNEAQ (reference sequence). This CDR3 region has 20 residues. Written as DNA, the CDR3 is TGTGCCAGCAGCTCCCCCCGCCTTTCGTCGGGAGGGGGTTGGGGAGAGACCCAGTACTTC. Amino acid sequence: CASSSPRLSSGGGWGETQYF.

The chain recombines TRBV2 with TRBJ2-2, with D perhaps matching TRBD1 (6 bases). This CDR3 has 16 amino acids. V dropped 4 bases and J dropped 0 bases, with 12 bases sitting between them. Germline V gives CDR1 SNHLY, CDR2 FYNNEI. The CDR3 nucleotides are TGTGCCAGCAGTGGTACCGGGACACCGAACACCGGGGAGCTGTTTTTT. It is translated as CASSGTGTPNTGELFF.

The rearrangement joins TRBV19 to TRBJ1-1; D unclear. V was shortened by 3 bases and J by 6 bases, with 14 bases between the two germline ends. CDR3 length: 14 residues. Germline loops: CDR1 LNHDA, CDR2 SQIVND (reference sequence). In nucleotides, the CDR3 is TGTGCCAGTAGTATGGGTCAGGATAACGCTGAAGCTTTCTTT. As protein: CASSMGQDNAEAFF.

This clonotype was counted a few times. The chain combines TRBV19 with TRBJ2-7; possibly TRBD2 for D (5 bases). CDR1 and CDR2 (germline): LNHDA, SQIVND (reference sequence). The CDR3 runs to 13 residues. Trimming took off 10 bases at V and 5 bases at J, with 18 bases between the two ends. The CDR3 here is CATLSDSPHEQYF. In nucleotides, the CDR3 is TGTGCCACCCTCTCGGACTCACCGCACGAGCAGTACTTC.